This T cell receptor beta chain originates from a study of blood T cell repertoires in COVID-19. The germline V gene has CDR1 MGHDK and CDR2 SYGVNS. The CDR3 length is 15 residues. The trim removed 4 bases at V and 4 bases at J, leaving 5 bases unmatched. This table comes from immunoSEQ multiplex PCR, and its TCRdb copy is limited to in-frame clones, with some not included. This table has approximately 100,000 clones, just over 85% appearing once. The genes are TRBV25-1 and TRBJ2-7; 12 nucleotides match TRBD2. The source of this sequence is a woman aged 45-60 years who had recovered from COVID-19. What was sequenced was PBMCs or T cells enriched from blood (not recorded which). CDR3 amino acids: CASSGPGLAGYEQYF. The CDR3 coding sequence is TGTGCCAGCAGTGGTCCGGGACTAGCGGGTTACGAGCAGTACTTC.